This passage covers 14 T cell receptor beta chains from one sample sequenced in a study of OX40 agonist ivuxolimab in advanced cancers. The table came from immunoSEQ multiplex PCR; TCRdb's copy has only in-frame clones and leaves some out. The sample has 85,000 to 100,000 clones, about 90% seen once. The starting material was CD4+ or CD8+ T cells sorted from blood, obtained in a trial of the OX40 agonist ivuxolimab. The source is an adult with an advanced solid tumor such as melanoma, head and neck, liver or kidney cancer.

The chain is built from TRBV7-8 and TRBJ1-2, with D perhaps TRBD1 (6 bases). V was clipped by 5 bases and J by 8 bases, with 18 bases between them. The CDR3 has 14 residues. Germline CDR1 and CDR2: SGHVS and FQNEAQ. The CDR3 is CASSPNRGGVGYTF. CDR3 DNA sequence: TGTGCCAGCAGCCCTAATCGAGGGGGGGTAGGCTACACCTTC.

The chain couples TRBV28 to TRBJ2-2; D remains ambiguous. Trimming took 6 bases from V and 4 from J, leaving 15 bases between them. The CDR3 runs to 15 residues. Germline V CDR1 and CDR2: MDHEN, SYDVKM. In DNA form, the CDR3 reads TGTGCCAGCAGCAGTACCTGGGGAAGCACCGGGGAGCTGTTTTTT. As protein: CASSSTWGSTGELFF.

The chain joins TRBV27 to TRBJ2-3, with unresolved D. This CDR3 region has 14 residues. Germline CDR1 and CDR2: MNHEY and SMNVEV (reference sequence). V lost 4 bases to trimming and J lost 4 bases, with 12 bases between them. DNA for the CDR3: TGTGCCAGCAGTTGGGCGTCGGTAGCAGATACGCAGTATTTT. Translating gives CASSWASVADTQYF.

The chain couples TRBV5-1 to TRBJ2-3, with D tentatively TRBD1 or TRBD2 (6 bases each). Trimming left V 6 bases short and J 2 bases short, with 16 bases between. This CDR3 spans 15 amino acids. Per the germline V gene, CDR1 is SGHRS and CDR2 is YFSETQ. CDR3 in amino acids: CASTGGGADTDTQYF. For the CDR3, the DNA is TGCGCCAGCACTGGAGGGGGAGCGGACACAGATACGCAGTATTTT.

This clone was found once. Here the CDR3 reads CAWGTGGTDTQYF. The CDR3 bases are TGTGCCTGGGGGACAGGGGGCACAGATACGCAGTATTTT. This sequence joins TRBV30 and TRBJ2-3; 10 bases map to TRBD1. Losses at the gene ends were 5 bases for V and 1 base for J; bases not matched to a gene: 0. Per the germline V gene, CDR1 is GTSNPN and CDR2 is SVGIG (reference sequence). This CDR3 region has 13 residues.

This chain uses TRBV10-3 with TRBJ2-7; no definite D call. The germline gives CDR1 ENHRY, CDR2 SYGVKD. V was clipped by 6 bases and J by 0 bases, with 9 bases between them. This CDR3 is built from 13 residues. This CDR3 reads CAIREISSYEQYF. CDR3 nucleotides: TGTGCCATCAGGGAAATCAGCTCCTACGAGCAGTACTTC.

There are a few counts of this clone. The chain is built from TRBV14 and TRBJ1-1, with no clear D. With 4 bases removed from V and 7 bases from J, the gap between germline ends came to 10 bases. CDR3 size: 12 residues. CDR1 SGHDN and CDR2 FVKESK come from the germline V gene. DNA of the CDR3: TGTGCCAGCAGCCCAGGCCGTAATGAAGCTTTCTTT. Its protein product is CASSPGRNEAFF. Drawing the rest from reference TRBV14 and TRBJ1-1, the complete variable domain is EAGVTQFPSHSVIEKGQTVTLRCDPISGHDNLYWYRRVMGKEIKFLLHFVKESKQDESGMPNNRFLAERTGGTYSTLKVQPAELEDSGVYFCASSPGRNEAFFGQGTRLTVV.

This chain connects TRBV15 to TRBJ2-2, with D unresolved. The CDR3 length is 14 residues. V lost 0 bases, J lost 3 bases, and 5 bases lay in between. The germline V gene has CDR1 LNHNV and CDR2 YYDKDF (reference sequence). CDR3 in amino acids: CATSRDIDTGELFF. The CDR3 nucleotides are TGTGCCACCAGCAGAGATATAGACACCGGGGAGCTGTTTTTT.

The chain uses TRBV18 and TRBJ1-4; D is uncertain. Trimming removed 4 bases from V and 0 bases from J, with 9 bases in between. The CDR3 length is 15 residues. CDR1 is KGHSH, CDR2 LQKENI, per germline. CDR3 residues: CASSQPGATNEKLFF. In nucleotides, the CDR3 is TGTGCCAGCTCACAGCCGGGAGCAACTAATGAAAAACTGTTTTTT.

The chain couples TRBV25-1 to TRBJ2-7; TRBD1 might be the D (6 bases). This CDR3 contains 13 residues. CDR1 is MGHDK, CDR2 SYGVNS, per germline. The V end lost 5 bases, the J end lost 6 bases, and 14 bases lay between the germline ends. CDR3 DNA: TGTGCCAGCAGTTTGGGGACAATGCGCGAGCAGTACTTC. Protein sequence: CASSLGTMREQYF.

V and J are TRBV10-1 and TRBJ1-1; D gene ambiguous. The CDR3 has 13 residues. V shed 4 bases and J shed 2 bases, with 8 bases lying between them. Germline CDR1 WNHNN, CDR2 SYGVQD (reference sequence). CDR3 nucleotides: TGCGCCAGCAGTGGGGAACAAAACACTGAAGCTTTCTTT. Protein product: CASSGEQNTEAFF.

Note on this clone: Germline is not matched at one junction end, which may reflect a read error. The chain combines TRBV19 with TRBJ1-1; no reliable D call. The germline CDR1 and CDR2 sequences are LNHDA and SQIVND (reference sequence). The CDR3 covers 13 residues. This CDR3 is CASSIDRNSEAFF. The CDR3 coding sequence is TGTGCCAGTAGTATAGATAGAAACAGTGAAGCTTTCTTT.

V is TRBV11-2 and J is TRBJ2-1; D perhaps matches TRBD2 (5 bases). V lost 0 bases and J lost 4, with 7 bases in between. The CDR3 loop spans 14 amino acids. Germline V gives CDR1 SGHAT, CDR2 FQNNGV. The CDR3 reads CASSLDRGYNEQFF. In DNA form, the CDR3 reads TGTGCCAGCAGCTTAGATCGGGGTTACAATGAGCAGTTCTTC.

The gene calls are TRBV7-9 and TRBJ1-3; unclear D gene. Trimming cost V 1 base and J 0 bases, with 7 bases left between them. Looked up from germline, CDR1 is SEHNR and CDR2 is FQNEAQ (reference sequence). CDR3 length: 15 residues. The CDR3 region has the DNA TGTGCCAGCAGCTTAGAGGCCGTCTCTGGAAACACCATATATTTT. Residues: CASSLEAVSGNTIYF.